Below, 27 T cell receptor beta chains from the same sample are listed, as sequenced in a study of T cell clonotyping in hematopoietic cell transplantation. Libraries were prepared by immunoSEQ multiplex PCR; TCRdb keeps only in-frame clonotypes and omits some of them. The sample includes 35,000 to 45,000 clones, over 75% seen only once; the top ten take roughly 1.8%. The specimen was peripheral blood mononuclear cells. Receptors originate from a woman between 40 and 55 years old in good health. Some clones in this sample may be carry-over from other donors' samples.

The genes are TRBV5-6 and TRBJ2-3; 7 bases align to TRBD1. This CDR3 is 14 amino acids long. J gave up 8 bases and V 5 bases, and 11 bases lay outside the gene matches. Looked up from germline, CDR1 is SGHDT and CDR2 is YYEEEE. The CDR3 sequence: CASSPLGGVGTQYF. The CDR3 nucleotides read TGTGCCAGCAGTCCACTAGGGGGCGTCGGTACGCAGTATTTT.

The J gene is TRBJ1-3, the V gene TRBV5-1, with TRBD1 matching over 7 bases. The germline CDR1 and CDR2 sequences are SGHRS and YFSETQ. CDR3 length: 16 amino acids. The V segment lost 3 bases and the J segment 2 bases; nucleotides outside the gene matches: 8. The CDR3 sequence is CASSWGLTGTGNTIYF. CDR3 nucleotides: TGCGCCAGCAGCTGGGGATTGACAGGGACTGGAAACACCATATATTTT.

The chain employs TRBV5-1 and TRBJ2-1, with 9 positions matching TRBD2. Germline V gives CDR1 SGHRS, CDR2 YFSETQ. J was trimmed by 2 bases and V by 1 base; bases with no gene match: 4. The CDR3 is 16 residues long. The CDR3 region has the DNA TGCGCCAGCAGCTTGAATAGCGGGAGCGCCTACAATGAGCAGTTCTTC. Its protein is CASSLNSGSAYNEQFF. The variable domain in full, completed from reference TRBV5-1 and TRBJ2-1, reads KAGVTQTPRYLIKTRGQQVTLSCSPISGHRSVSWYQQTPGQGLQFLFEYFSETQRNKGNFPGRFSGRQFSNSRSEMNVSTLELGDSALYLCASSLNSGSAYNEQFFGPGTRLTVL.

The chain has TRBV18 and TRBJ2-7; 8 bases fit TRBD2. Germline CDR1 KGHSH, CDR2 LQKENI. The CDR3 runs 15 residues. V was clipped by 6 bases and J by 4 bases; unmatched bases: 11. The CDR3, as DNA: TGTGCCAGCTCGCTAGTTCGCGGGAGGAGGTACGAGCAGTACTTC. Amino acid sequence: CASSLVRGRRYEQYF.

The V and J genes are TRBV30 and TRBJ2-3, with D possibly being TRBD1 or TRBD2 (6 bases each). CDR1 is GTSNPN, CDR2 SVGIG, per germline (reference sequence). V was shortened by 0 bases and J by 1 base, with 11 bases between the two germline ends. This CDR3 contains 15 residues. The CDR3 sequence: CAWSVSRGRTDTQYF. CDR3 nucleotides: TGTGCCTGGAGTGTATCTCGGGGGCGCACAGATACGCAGTATTTT.

V usage is TRBV4-1 and J usage is TRBJ2-7; TRBD2 matches 8 bases. In germline, CDR1 is MGHRA, CDR2 YSYEKL. This CDR3 has 16 amino acids. V shed 3 bases and J 7 bases; nucleotides not matched to a gene: 14. The CDR3 here is CASSHPGLEVKGEQYF. In DNA form, the CDR3 reads TGCGCCAGCAGCCATCCGGGACTAGAAGTCAAGGGGGAGCAGTACTTC.

The rearrangement links TRBV6-5 to TRBJ2-7; D might be TRBD2 (5 bases). V lost 2 bases and J lost 1, with 15 bases in between. The CDR3 sequence is 16 residues long. Germline values: CDR1 MNHEY, CDR2 SVGAGI. The chain's CDR3 is CASSYLAPRGSYEQYF. In DNA form, the CDR3 reads TGTGCCAGCAGTTACCTCGCCCCACGAGGGTCCTACGAGCAGTACTTC.

The V gene is TRBV4-1, the J gene TRBJ2-6; D perhaps matches TRBD1 (5 bases). Per germline, CDR1 MGHRA and CDR2 YSYEKL. The germline V and J ends were trimmed by 2 bases and 0 bases, with 5 bases remaining between them. The CDR3 has 15 amino acids. The CDR3 region is CASSQQGSGANVLTF. CDR3 coding DNA: TGCGCCAGCAGCCAACAGGGCTCTGGGGCCAACGTCCTGACTTTC.

The chain joins TRBV11-1 to TRBJ2-7, with D uncertain. Deletions cut 1 base from V and 0 bases from J, with 4 bases between. The CDR3 is 13 residues long. Germline values: CDR1 SGHAT, CDR2 FQDESV (reference sequence). CDR3 DNA: TGTGCCAGCAGCTTAGGCACCTCCTACGAGCAGTACTTC. Translation: CASSLGTSYEQYF. Using reference TRBV11-1 and TRBJ2-7 for the parts outside the CDR3, the full variable domain is EAEVAQSPRYKITEKSQAVAFWCDPISGHATLYWYRQILGQGPELLVQFQDESVVDDSQLPKDRFSAERLKGVDSTLKIQPAELGDSAMYLCASSLGTSYEQYFGPGTRLTVT.

The CDR3 sequence is CASSQGGLAGDEQFF. For the CDR3, the DNA is TGCGCCAGCAGCCAAGGGGGACTAGCGGGAGACGAGCAGTTCTTC. V gene TRBV4-3 combines with J gene TRBJ2-1, with 14 bases fitting TRBD2. The CDR3 totals 15 residues. CDR1 LGHNA and CDR2 YSLEER come from the germline V gene. V lost 1 base, J lost 10 bases, and 3 bases stayed unmatched.

The CDR3 loop is CASSPGGGQETQYF. The CDR3 region has the DNA TGTGCCAGCAGCCCGGGTGGAGGCCAAGAGACCCAGTACTTC. The rearrangement links TRBV7-9 to TRBJ2-5; possible D gene TRBD2, 5 bases. Trimming removed 5 bases at V and 1 base at J, with 11 bases between. CDR3 length equals 14 residues. In germline, CDR1 is SEHNR, CDR2 FQNEAQ (reference sequence).

This clone occurred once. V is TRBV14 and J is TRBJ2-1; TRBD1 is a possible D gene (5 bases). Germline CDR1 SGHDN, CDR2 FVKESK. The V gene lost 0 bases and the J gene lost 10 bases, with 13 bases spanning the gap. The CDR3 length is 14 residues. The CDR3 spells CASSQDGASEEQFF. The CDR3, as DNA: TGTGCCAGCAGCCAAGATGGGGCTTCCGAGGAGCAGTTCTTC. Drawing the rest from reference TRBV14 and TRBJ2-1, the complete variable domain is EAGVTQFPSHSVIEKGQTVTLRCDPISGHDNLYWYRRVMGKEIKFLLHFVKESKQDESGMPNNRFLAERTGGTYSTLKVQPAELEDSGVYFCASSQDGASEEQFFGPGTRLTVL.

This clone turned up a few times. The chain links TRBV6-1 to TRBJ1-5; 7 bases match TRBD1. The CDR3 totals 14 residues. After removal of 7 bases from V and 1 base from J, the junction contained 4 bases not matched to a gene. Per germline, CDR1 MNHNS and CDR2 SASEGT. DNA for the CDR3: TGTGCCAGCACCTTGACAGGGAGCAATCAGCCCCAGCATTTT. It specifies CASTLTGSNQPQHF.

The chain employs TRBV2 and TRBJ2-2; D tentatively fits TRBD1 or TRBD2 (5 bases each). The CDR3 contains 15 residues. V lost 5 bases and J 0 bases, leaving 10 bases between the germline ends. The germline gives CDR1 SNHLY, CDR2 FYNNEI. For the CDR3, the DNA is TGTGCCAGCAGTTGGGACGGAGCGAACACCGGGGAGCTGTTTTTT. Translating gives CASSWDGANTGELFF.

This chain links TRBV28 with TRBJ1-1; no clear D gene. V was trimmed by 7 bases and J by 2 bases, leaving 5 bases between them. The germline V gene encodes CDR1 MDHEN and CDR2 SYDVKM. This CDR3 is built from 11 residues. This CDR3 reads CASNRNTEAFF. The CDR3 region has the DNA TGTGCCAGCAATCGAAACACTGAAGCTTTCTTT.

The V gene is TRBV5-1, the J gene TRBJ2-2, with TRBD2 identical over 9 bases. The CDR3 extends over 16 amino acids. Germline CDR1 and CDR2: SGHRS and YFSETQ. The V and J ends lost 4 bases and 4 bases, in that order; junction bases with no gene match: 8. CDR3 loop: CASSPGVLAGTGELFF. CDR3 bases: TGCGCCAGCAGCCCGGGGGTACTAGCGGGCACCGGGGAGCTGTTTTTT.

This chain links TRBV5-1 with TRBJ1-4, with D perhaps matching TRBD1 (5 bases). The CDR3 contains 16 residues. CDR1 and CDR2 from the germline V gene are SGHRS and YFSETQ. Trimming removed 1 base from V and 8 bases from J, with 18 bases in between. The CDR3, as DNA: TGCGCCAGCAGCTTGTTTTTTTGGGGGGTTAGGGAAAAACTGTTTTTT. This encodes CASSLFFWGVREKLFF. The full variable domain, rest sourced from reference TRBV5-1 and TRBJ1-4, is KAGVTQTPRYLIKTRGQQVTLSCSPISGHRSVSWYQQTPGQGLQFLFEYFSETQRNKGNFPGRFSGRQFSNSRSEMNVSTLELGDSALYLCASSLFFWGVREKLFFGSGTQLSVL.

The CDR3 DNA is TGTGCCAGTTATGAAGGCACCGAGGGCAATCAGCCCCAGCATTTT. Translation gives CASYEGTEGNQPQHF. The chain employs TRBV19 and TRBJ1-5; D ambiguous. From germline, CDR1 is LNHDA and CDR2 SQIVND (reference sequence). With 8 bases removed from V and 2 bases from J, the gap between germline ends came to 16 bases. CDR3 size: 15 residues. The full variable domain, rest sourced from reference TRBV19 and TRBJ1-5, is DGGITQSPKYLFRKEGQNVTLSCEQNLNHDAMYWYRQDPGQGLRLIYYSQIVNDFQKGDIAEGYSVSREKKESFPLTVTSAQKNPTAFYLCASYEGTEGNQPQHFGDGTRLSIL.

This chain links TRBV7-8 with TRBJ1-2; TRBD1 agrees at 7 bases. Trimming removed 5 bases from V and 7 bases from J; junction bases left unmatched: 4. Germline CDR1 is SGHVS and CDR2 is FQNEAQ. There are 12 residues in the CDR3. CDR3 residues: CASSINRGGYTF. The DNA of the CDR3 is TGTGCCAGCAGCATCAACAGGGGTGGCTACACCTTC.

V usage is TRBV6-6 and J usage is TRBJ2-7; no definite D call. The CDR3 is 14 residues long. Trimming took 7 bases from V and 0 from J, leaving 13 bases between them. CDR1 is MNHNY and CDR2 is SVGAGI in the germline V gene (reference sequence). CDR3 sequence: CASIRTGSSYEQYF. CDR3 bases: TGTGCCAGCATCCGGACGGGCAGCTCCTACGAGCAGTACTTC.

The chain carries TRBV19 and TRBJ2-2, with D uncertain. Trimming took off 7 bases at V and 6 bases at J, with 6 bases between the two ends. The length of the CDR3 is 11 residues. Germline V gene data show CDR1 as LNHDA and CDR2 as SQIVND (reference sequence). The CDR3, as DNA: TGTGCCAGTAAAGTAGCCGGGGAGCTGTTTTTT. It is translated as CASKVAGELFF.

This sequence joins TRBV9 and TRBJ2-6; D not resolved. Germline V lookup: CDR1 SGDLS, CDR2 YYNGEE. This CDR3 is 15 amino acids long. V was clipped by 2 bases and J by 3 bases, with 9 bases between them. In DNA, the CDR3 is TGTGCCAGCAGCGTCGGAGTAGGTGGGGCCAACGTCCTGACTTTC. This codes for CASSVGVGGANVLTF. The complete variable domain, with remaining parts taken from reference TRBV9 and TRBJ2-6, reads DSGVTQTPKHLITATGQRVTLRCSPRSGDLSVYWYQQSLDQGLQFLIQYYNGEERAKGNILERFSAQQFPDLHSELNLSSLELGDSALYFCASSVGVGGANVLTFGAGSRLTVL.

This clone was recorded only once. The chain combines TRBV10-3 with TRBJ2-2; 7 bases map to TRBD1. V lost 2 bases, J lost 7 bases, and 7 bases stayed unmatched. In germline, CDR1 is ENHRY, CDR2 SYGVKD. The CDR3 spans 15 residues. Here the CDR3 reads CAISETGTESGELFF. Here the CDR3 DNA reads TGTGCCATCAGTGAGACCGGGACAGAGAGCGGGGAGCTGTTTTTT.

This sequence joins TRBV29-1 and TRBJ2-7, with D tentatively TRBD1 (5 bases). Trimming removed 7 bases at V and 7 bases at J, with 14 bases between. Germline V gene sequence: CDR1 SQVTM, CDR2 ANQGSEA. The CDR3 has 11 residues. CDR3: CSALGEGEQYF. The CDR3 region has the DNA TGCAGCGCCCTAGGGGAAGGGGAGCAGTACTTC.

V and J are TRBV28 and TRBJ2-3, with 9 bases matching TRBD2. This CDR3 is 13 amino acids long. CDR1 MDHEN and CDR2 SYDVKM come from the germline V gene. The V and J ends lost 2 bases and 9 bases, in that order; junction bases with no gene match: 3. CDR3 sequence reads: CASSLLAGRTQYF. CDR3 sequence (DNA): TGTGCCAGCAGTTTACTAGCGGGACGGACGCAGTATTTT. The full variable domain, rest sourced from reference TRBV28 and TRBJ2-3, is DVKVTQSSRYLVKRTGEKVFLECVQDMDHENMFWYRQDPGLGLRLIYFSYDVKMKEKGDIPEGYSVSREKKERFSLILESASTNQTSMYLCASSLLAGRTQYFGPGTRLTVL.

This clone was detected once. The chain combines TRBV6-6 with TRBJ2-7, with a tentative D call TRBD1 (5 bases). This CDR3 is 15 amino acids long. Trimming removed 5 bases from V and 1 base from J, with 15 bases in between. CDR1 is MNHNY, CDR2 SVGAGI, per germline (reference sequence). CDR3 DNA sequence: TGTGCCAGCAGTCAGGGTTTTGGGGCTTCCTACGAGCAGTACTTC. Translated, it gives CASSQGFGASYEQYF.

The V and J genes are TRBV29-1 and TRBJ2-7, with TRBD2 matching over 7 bases. The CDR3 has 13 residues. V shed 2 bases, J shed 5 bases, and the junction held 6 bases outside the gene matches. Germline assignment: CDR1 SQVTM and CDR2 ANQGSEA. DNA of the CDR3: TGCAGCGTTGAACTGGCGGGAGTTGACGAGCAGTACTTC. Encoded protein: CSVELAGVDEQYF.